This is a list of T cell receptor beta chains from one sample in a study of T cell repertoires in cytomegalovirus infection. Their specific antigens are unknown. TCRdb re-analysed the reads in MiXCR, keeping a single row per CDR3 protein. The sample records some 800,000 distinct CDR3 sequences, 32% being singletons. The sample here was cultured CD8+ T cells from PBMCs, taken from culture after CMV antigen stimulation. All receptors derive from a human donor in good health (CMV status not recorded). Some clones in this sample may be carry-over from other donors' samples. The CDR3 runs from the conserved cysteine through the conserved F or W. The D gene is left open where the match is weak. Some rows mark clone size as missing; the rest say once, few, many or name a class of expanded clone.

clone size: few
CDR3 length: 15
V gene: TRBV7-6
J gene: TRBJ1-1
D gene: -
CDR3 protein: CASSPEPGPYTEAFF
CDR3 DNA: TGTGCCAGCAGCCCAGAACCGGGACCCTACACTGAAGCTTTCTTT

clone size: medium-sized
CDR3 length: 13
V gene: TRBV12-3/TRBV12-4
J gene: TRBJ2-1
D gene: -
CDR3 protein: CASSWIKLNEQFF
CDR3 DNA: TGTGCCAGCAGTTGGATAAAACTCAATGAGCAGTTCTTC

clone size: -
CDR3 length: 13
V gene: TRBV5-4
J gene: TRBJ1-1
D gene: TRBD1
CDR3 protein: CAGGTGSNTEAFF
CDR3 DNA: TGTGCCGGAGGGACAGGCTCCAACACTGAAGCTTTCTTT

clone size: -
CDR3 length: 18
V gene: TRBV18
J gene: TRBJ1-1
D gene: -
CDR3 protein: CASSLRPGQQTLNTEAFF
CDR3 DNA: TGTGCCAGCTCACTTAGGCCCGGACAGCAGACTTTGAACACTGAAGCTTTCTTT

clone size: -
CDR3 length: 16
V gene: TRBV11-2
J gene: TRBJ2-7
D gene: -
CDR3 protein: CASSNTGTGLTYEQYF
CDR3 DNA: TGTGCCAGCAGCAATACGGGAACAGGACTAACCTACGAGCAGTACTTC

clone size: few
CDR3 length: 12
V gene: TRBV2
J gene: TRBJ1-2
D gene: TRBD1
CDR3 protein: CASRTNRGRGTF
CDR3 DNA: TGTGCCAGCAGGACCAACAGGGGACGTGGCACCTTC

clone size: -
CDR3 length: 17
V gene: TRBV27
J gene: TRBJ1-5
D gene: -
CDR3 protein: CASSFLERLSLNQPQHF
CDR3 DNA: TGTGCCAGCAGTTTTCTGGAACGGCTAAGTCTCAATCAGCCCCAGCATTTT

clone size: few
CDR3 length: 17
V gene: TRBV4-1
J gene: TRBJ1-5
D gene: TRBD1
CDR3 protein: CASSQRGGGMGNQPQHF
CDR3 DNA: TGCGCCAGCAGCCAAAGAGGAGGGGGCATGGGCAATCAGCCCCAGCATTTT

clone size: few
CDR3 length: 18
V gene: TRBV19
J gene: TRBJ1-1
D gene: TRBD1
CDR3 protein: CASSTASRDRGVGTEAFF
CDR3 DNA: TGTGCCAGTAGTACCGCCAGTAGGGACAGGGGGGTAGGCACTGAAGCTTTCTTT

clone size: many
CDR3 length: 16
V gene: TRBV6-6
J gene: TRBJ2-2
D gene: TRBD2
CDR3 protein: CASSSPGLAGVGELFF
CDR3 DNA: TGTGCCAGCAGCTCTCCGGGACTAGCGGGGGTCGGGGAGCTGTTTTTT

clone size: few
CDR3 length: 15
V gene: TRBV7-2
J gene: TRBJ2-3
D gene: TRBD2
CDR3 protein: CASSPEPSGTDTQYF
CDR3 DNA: TGTGCCAGCAGCCCTGAGCCTAGCGGTACAGATACGCAGTATTTT

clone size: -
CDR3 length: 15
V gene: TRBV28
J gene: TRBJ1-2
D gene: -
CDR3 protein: CASSHPPGGLDGYTF
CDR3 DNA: TGTGCCAGCAGTCACCCACCGGGGGGCCTTGATGGCTACACCTTC